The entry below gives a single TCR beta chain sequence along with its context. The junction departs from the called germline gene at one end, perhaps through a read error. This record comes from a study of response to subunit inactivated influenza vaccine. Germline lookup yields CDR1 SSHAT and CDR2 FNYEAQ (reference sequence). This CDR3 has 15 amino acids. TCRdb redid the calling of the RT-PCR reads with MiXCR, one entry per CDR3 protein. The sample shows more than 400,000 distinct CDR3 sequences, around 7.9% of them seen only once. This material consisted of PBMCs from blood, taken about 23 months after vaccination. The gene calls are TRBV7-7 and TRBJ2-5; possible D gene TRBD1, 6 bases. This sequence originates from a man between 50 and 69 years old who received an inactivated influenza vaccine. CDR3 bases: TGTGCTAGCAGTATGGGGGCACCTCTACAAGAGACCCAGTACTTC. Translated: CASSMGAPLQETQYF.